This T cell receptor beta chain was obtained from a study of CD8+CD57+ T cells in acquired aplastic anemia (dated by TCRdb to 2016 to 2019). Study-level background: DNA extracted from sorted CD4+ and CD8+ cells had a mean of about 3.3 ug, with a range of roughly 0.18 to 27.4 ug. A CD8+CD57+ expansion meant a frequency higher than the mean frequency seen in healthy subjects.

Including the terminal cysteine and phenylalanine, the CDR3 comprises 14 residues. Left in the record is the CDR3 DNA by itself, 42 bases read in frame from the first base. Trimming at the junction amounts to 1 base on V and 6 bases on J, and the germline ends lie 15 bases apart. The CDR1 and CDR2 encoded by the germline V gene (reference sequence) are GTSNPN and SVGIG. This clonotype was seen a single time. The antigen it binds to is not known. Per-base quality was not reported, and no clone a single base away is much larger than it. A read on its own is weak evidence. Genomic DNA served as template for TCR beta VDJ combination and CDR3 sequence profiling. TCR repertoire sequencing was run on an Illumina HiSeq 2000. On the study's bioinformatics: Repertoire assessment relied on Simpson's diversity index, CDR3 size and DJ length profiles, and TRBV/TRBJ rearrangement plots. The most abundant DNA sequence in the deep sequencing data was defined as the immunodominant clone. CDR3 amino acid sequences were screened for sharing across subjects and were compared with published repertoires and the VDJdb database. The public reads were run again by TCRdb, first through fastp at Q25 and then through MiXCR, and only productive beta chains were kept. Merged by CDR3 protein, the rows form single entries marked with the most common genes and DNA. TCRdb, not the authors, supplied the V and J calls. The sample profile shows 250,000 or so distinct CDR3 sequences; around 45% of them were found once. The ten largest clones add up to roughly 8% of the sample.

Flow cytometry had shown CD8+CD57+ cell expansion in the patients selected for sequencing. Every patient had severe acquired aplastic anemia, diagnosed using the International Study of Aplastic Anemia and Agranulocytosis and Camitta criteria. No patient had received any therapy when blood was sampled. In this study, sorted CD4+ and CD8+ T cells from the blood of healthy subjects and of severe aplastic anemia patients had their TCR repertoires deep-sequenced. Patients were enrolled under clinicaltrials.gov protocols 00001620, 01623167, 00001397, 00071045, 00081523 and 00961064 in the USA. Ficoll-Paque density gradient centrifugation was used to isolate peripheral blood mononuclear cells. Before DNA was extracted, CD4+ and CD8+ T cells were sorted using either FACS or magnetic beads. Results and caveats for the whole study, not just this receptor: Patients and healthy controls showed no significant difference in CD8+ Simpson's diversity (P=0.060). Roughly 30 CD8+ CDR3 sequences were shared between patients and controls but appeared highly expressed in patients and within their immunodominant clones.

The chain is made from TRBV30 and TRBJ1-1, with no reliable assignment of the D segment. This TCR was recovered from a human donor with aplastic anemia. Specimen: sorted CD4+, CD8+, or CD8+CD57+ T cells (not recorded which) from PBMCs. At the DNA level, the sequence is TGTGCCTGGAGTGGTCACGTTGGTTTGCCTGAAGCTTTCTTT. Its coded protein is CAWSGHVGLPEAFF.